This entry features one TCR beta chain sequence. Across about two dozen US areas, participants ranged in age from roughly 18 to 95 years. Two negative PCRs, clearance, or symptom resolution had been documented for recovered Cohort 3 donors. This sample is drawn from a study of blood T cell repertoires in COVID-19. Using immunoSEQ multiplex PCR, the repertoire was profiled, and TCRdb retains in-frame clones only, with some absent. The repertoire holds some 320,000 clones, with approximately 88% as singletons. The CDR3 length is 13 residues. V lost 3 bases to trimming and J lost 8 bases, with 13 bases between them. The V gene's germline CDR1 is LGHDT and CDR2 YNNKEL (reference sequence).

The source of this sequence is a man aged 55 to 70 who had recovered from COVID-19. The source material was PBMCs or T cells enriched from blood (not recorded which). The chain has TRBV3-1 (or the pseudogene TRBV3-2) and TRBJ1-2, with a weak D call TRBD1 (6 bases). CDR3 protein: CASSQGHMLGYTF. The CDR3 region has the DNA TGTGCCAGCAGCCAGGGACACATGCTGGGCTACACCTTC.